This TCR beta chain was profiled in a study of blood T cell repertoires in COVID-19. Background on the study: Sources were T cells, B-cell-depleted T cells, or PBMCs; the material itself was cDNA or gDNA.

Libraries were prepared by immunoSEQ multiplex PCR; TCRdb keeps only in-frame clonotypes and omits some of them. This table holds about 170,000 clones, about 92% found once. Germline CDR1 SGHDN, CDR2 FVKESK. Trimming cost V 10 bases and J 10 bases, with 17 bases left between them. The CDR3 is 13 residues long. Sequenced input: peripheral blood. The chain combines TRBV14 with TRBJ1-6; D possibly corresponds to TRBD1 (6 bases). The origin of this receptor is a young man with COVID-19, enrolled during active disease. The CDR3 sequence is CATYGKGGSPLHF. The DNA of the CDR3 is TGTGCCACCTATGGAAAAGGGGGATCACCCCTCCACTTT.